This TCR beta chain derives from a study of OX40 agonist ivuxolimab in advanced cancers. Generated by immunoSEQ multiplex PCR, the TCRdb table keeps only in-frame clones and is missing some. The sample records around 8,000 clones, roughly 90% being singletons. The CDR3 sequence is 16 residues long. Germline CDR1 is MNHNY and CDR2 is SVGAGI (reference sequence). V was trimmed by 0 bases and J by 8 bases, leaving 19 bases between them. The genes are TRBV6-6 and TRBJ1-2, with D perhaps matching TRBD1 (6 bases). The TCR sequence derives from an adult with an advanced solid tumor such as melanoma, head and neck, liver or kidney cancer. Here the sequenced sample was CD4+ or CD8+ T cells sorted from blood, taken in a trial of the OX40 agonist ivuxolimab. Here the CDR3 reads CASSYSAPQGGTGYTF. CDR3 bases: TGTGCCAGCAGTTACTCGGCCCCCCAGGGCGGGACAGGCTACACCTTC.